This T cell receptor beta chain was recovered during a study of human T cells and chemical hapten exposure. Time point described: patch test 1, 2 weeks after DPC sensitization. The treatment: therapeutic diphenylcyclopropenone sensitization with weekly scalp DPC. Comment on this clonotype: The junction departs from germline at one end; a sequencing error may be responsible.

Germline V lookup: CDR1 LGHDT, CDR2 YNNKEL (reference sequence). The CDR3 is 14 amino acids. TCRdb re-derived calls from the RACE reads in MiXCR, one entry per CDR3 protein. The table has 180,000 or so distinct CDR3 sequences, approximately 15% seen once. This TCR was recovered from a woman in her 30s with alopecia areata. Some clones in this sample may be carry-over from other donors' samples. This chain uses TRBV3-1 with TRBJ1-2; perhaps TRBD1 as D (5 bases). Sequencing was performed on whole blood, taken in connection with sensitization to the hapten diphenylcyclopropenone (DPC). The chain's CDR3 is CASSVRGLEYGYAF. The CDR3 DNA reads TGTGCCAGCAGTGTAAGGGGACTGGAATATGGCTACGCCTTC.